This T cell receptor beta chain was obtained from a study of blood T cell repertoires in COVID-19. Looking at the study overall: T cells, B-cell-depleted T cells, or PBMCs provided the cDNA or gDNA that served as material.

TCRdb keeps only in-frame clones here, not all; method: immunoSEQ multiplex PCR. The data contain 150,000 to 200,000 clones, approximately 85% of them singletons. The CDR3 runs 14 residues. With 2 bases removed from V and 1 base from J, the gap between germline ends came to 9 bases. CDR1 and CDR2 from the germline V gene are KGHSH and LQKENI. Sample: peripheral blood. This TCR derives from a man aged 55-75 years with active or convalescent COVID-19. The chain has TRBV18 and TRBJ2-7, with D perhaps TRBD1 (5 bases). CDR3 coding DNA: TGTGCCAGCTCACCAGGGGCCCAATCCTACGAGCAGTACTTC. This translates into CASSPGAQSYEQYF.